The T cell receptor beta chain described here comes from a study of blood T cells in healthy people across ages. PCR was performed a second time for about 7 to 12 cycles using a sample-barcoded 5' primer and a J-beta primer mix. A template-switch adaptor with 12 random nucleotides tagged each cDNA molecule. TCRdb ran MiXCR on the 5' RACE reads and lists one entry per CDR3 protein. The sample carries 750,000 to 950,000 distinct CDR3 sequences, 25% to 30% recorded once. A word on this clonotype: The antigen remains unidentified.

The V gene lost 0 bases and the J gene lost 7 bases, with 18 bases spanning the gap. The CDR3 runs 16 residues. The study's findings and limits: Without sorted subsets, naive and antigen-experienced compartments could not be conclusively compared.

In addition, the sample was reused for a study of T cells of mothers and their children. From that study: For cDNA synthesis, the complete extracted RNA was used (roughly 1.5 ug per 15 ul). Related mother-child pairs shared slightly more overlap than unrelated pairs, but the difference was non-significant.

The chain carries TRBV12-3 or TRBV12-4 and TRBJ1-2; the D gene is possibly TRBD1 (5 bases). Sequenced material: blood. The TCR sequence derives from a woman between 35 and 50 years old in good health. CDR3 in DNA: TGTGCCAGCAGTTTAGCAGGAGGGGAGGGTGGTGGTGGCTACACCTTC. Amino acid sequence: CASSLAGGEGGGGYTF.